These 2 T cell receptor beta chains were sequenced from one sample in a study of lymphopenia after photon versus proton radiotherapy. Repertoires were generated with immunoSEQ multiplex PCR, while TCRdb's copy carries only in-frame clones and drops some. The data show around 55,000 clones, 84% seen once. The material sequenced was peripheral blood, taken from a patient treated with proton-based radiotherapy. The source is a man aged 55-75 years with pancreatic cancer.

The chain links TRBV6-1 to TRBJ2-1; 9 bases match TRBD2. This CDR3 has 15 residues. The V segment lost 5 bases and the J segment 5 bases; nucleotides outside the gene matches: 7. Germline CDR1 reads MNHNS; CDR2 reads SASEGT. The CDR3 sequence: CASSTASGADNEQFF. CDR3 nucleotides: TGTGCCAGCAGTACGGCTAGCGGGGCGGACAATGAGCAGTTCTTC.

V usage is TRBV5-4 and J usage is TRBJ1-2, with 11 bases matching TRBD1. The V segment lost 4 bases and the J segment 6 bases; nucleotides outside the gene matches: 8. CDR1 is SGHNT and CDR2 is YYREEE in the germline V gene (reference sequence). The CDR3 has 15 residues. The CDR3 protein is CASSARDRGEDGYTF. CDR3 DNA sequence: TGTGCCAGCAGCGCCCGGGACAGGGGGGAGGATGGCTACACCTTC.